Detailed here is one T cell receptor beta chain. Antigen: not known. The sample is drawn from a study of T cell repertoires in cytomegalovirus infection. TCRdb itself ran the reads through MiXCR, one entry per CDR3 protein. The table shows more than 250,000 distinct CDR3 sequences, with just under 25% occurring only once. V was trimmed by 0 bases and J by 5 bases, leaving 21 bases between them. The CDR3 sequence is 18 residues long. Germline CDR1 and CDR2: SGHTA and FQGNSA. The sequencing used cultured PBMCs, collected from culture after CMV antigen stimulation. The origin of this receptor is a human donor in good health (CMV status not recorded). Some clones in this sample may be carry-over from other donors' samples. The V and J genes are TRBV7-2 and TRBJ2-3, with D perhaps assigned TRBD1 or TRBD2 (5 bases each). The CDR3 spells CASSLAVLGLGVRDTQYF. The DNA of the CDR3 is TGTGCCAGCAGCTTAGCTGTTTTAGGTCTGGGGGTCAGAGATACGCAGTATTTT. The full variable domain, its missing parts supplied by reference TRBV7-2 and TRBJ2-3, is GAGVSQSPSNKVTEKGKDVELRCDPISGHTALYWYRQSLGQGLEFLIYFQGNSAPDKSGLPSDRFSAERTGGSVSTLTIQRTQQEDSAVYLCASSLAVLGLGVRDTQYFGPGTRLTVL.